Each of the 14 T cell receptor beta chains below was sequenced from the same sample in a study of T cells in Graves' hyperthyroidism and ophthalmopathy. Template material for amplifying TCR beta CDR3 regions consisted of RNA transcripts. A set of HTBI primers served as the primers for a first-round RT-PCR of the TCR CDR3. TCRdb ran MiXCR on the multiplex PCR reads and lists one entry per CDR3 protein. The repertoire holds some 550,000 distinct CDR3 sequences, with less than 25% as singletons. The sequenced sample was blood. The source is a man between 18 and 35 years old with Graves' hyperthyroidism.

Many counts were recorded for this clonotype. Since a much larger clone is just one base distant, this may be a read error. The chain carries TRBV28 and TRBJ2-7; no firm D call. This CDR3 is 14 amino acids long. Germline V gene data show CDR1 as MDHEN and CDR2 as SYDVKM. DNA of the CDR3: TGTGCCAGCAGCACTCCGGGCAGCCGCTACGAGCAGCACTTC. It translates to CASSTPGSRYEQHF.

This clonotype was counted at least ten times. The genes are TRBV10-3 and TRBJ1-1; D gene unclear. Germline V gene data show CDR1 as ENHRY and CDR2 as SYGVKD. Trimming took 4 bases from V and 3 from J, leaving 9 bases between them. The CDR3 contains 13 residues. CDR3 sequence (DNA): TGTGCCATCAGTGTTAAACGGGACACTGAAGCTTTCTTT. Translating it yields CAISVKRDTEAFF.

The V gene is TRBV12-3 or TRBV12-4, the J gene TRBJ2-5; tentative D call: TRBD1 (5 bases). The V end lost 5 bases, the J end lost 9 bases, and 13 bases lay between the germline ends. The CDR3 is 12 amino acids. CDR3 amino acids: CASSGTQGAQYF. The CDR3 region has the DNA TGTGCCAGCAGTGGAACACAAGGGGCCCAGTACTTC.

This rearrangement joins TRBV6-1 to TRBJ1-2, with D unclear. V lost 6 bases and J lost 4, with 6 bases in between. CDR1 and CDR2 from the germline V gene are MNHNS and SASEGT. The CDR3 covers 11 residues. The CDR3: CASRQFYGYTF. In DNA form, the CDR3 reads TGTGCCAGCAGGCAGTTCTATGGCTACACCTTC.

This clonotype was observed a handful of times. This chain connects TRBV7-2 to TRBJ1-2; D not certain. Germline CDR1 and CDR2: SGHTA and FQGNSA. Trimming pared 1 base from V and 4 bases from J, leaving 10 bases between. The length of the CDR3 is 14 residues. The CDR3 sequence is CASSLGLLGYGYTF. The CDR3, as DNA: TGTGCCAGCAGCTTAGGGCTTCTCGGCTATGGCTACACCTTC.

In its sample, this clonotype was seen many times. The J gene is TRBJ1-2, the V gene TRBV9; 8 bases align to TRBD1. With 2 bases clipped from V and 4 bases from J, the junction kept 7 bases outside the gene matches. The CDR3 consists of 15 residues. Germline V CDR1 and CDR2: SGDLS, YYNGEE. CDR3: CASSVGRTGTYGYTF. The CDR3 DNA reads TGTGCCAGCAGCGTTGGAAGGACAGGGACCTATGGCTACACCTTC.

This clonotype has ten or more counts. The chain is built from TRBV12-3 or TRBV12-4 and TRBJ2-5, with D perhaps being TRBD1 or TRBD2 (5 bases each). V was pared by 1 base and J by 9 bases, with 12 bases between. The CDR3 spans 13 residues. The CDR3 DNA sequence: TGTGCCAGCAGTTTAGACGGGGCGTCGGCCCAGTACTTC. Translation: CASSLDGASAQYF.

This chain connects TRBV5-1 to TRBJ2-1, with TRBD2 matching over 8 bases. CDR3 size: 16 residues. Germline V gene data show CDR1 as SGHRS and CDR2 as YFSETQ. The ends lost 0 bases at V and 7 bases at J; junction bases unmatched: 9. CDR3 nucleotides: TGCGCCAGCAGCTTGGTTACGGGGGGGCCATTTAATGAGCAGTTCTTC. Translated, it gives CASSLVTGGPFNEQFF.

This clonotype was found many times. The V gene is TRBV15, the J gene TRBJ1-2, with TRBD1 matching over 8 bases. There are 15 residues in the CDR3. V shed 0 bases and J 8 bases; nucleotides not matched to a gene: 8. Germline lookup yields CDR1 LNHNV and CDR2 YYDKDF (reference sequence). Written as DNA, the CDR3 is TGTGCCACCAGCAGAGATCTTATGACAGGGGAGGGCTACACCTTC. It codes for CATSRDLMTGEGYTF.

This clonotype was found a few times. The chain uses TRBV5-1 and TRBJ1-3; TRBD1 is a possible D gene (6 bases). This CDR3 region has 15 residues. Germline CDR1 and CDR2: SGHRS and YFSETQ. Trimming shortened V by 0 bases and J by 0 bases, and 7 bases separated the two germline ends. CDR3 loop: CASSLGDNSGNTIYF. In DNA form, the CDR3 reads TGCGCCAGCAGCTTGGGGGACAACTCTGGAAACACCATATATTTT.

This clonotype was recorded at least ten times. The chain combines TRBV6-5 with TRBJ2-5; 7 bases fit TRBD2. Per the germline V gene, CDR1 is MNHEY and CDR2 is SVGAGI. V lost 2 bases, J lost 2 bases, and 5 bases stayed unmatched. The CDR3 consists of 15 residues. CDR3 nucleotide sequence: TGTGCCAGCAGTTACGGCGGGGGTACACAAGAGACCCAGTACTTC. Translation gives CASSYGGGTQETQYF.

This clonotype was counted many times. CDR3 loop: CASSSTGVAQYF. The DNA of the CDR3 is TGTGCCAGCAGCTCCACAGGGGTGGCCCAGTACTTC. This chain joins TRBV6-1 and TRBJ2-5; 7 nucleotides agree with TRBD1. CDR1 MNHNS and CDR2 SASEGT come from the germline V gene. The CDR3 spans 12 residues. The V and J ends lost 6 bases and 9 bases, in that order; junction bases with no gene match: 7.

This clonotype was seen ten or more times. V is TRBV28 and J is TRBJ1-5; D unresolved. Germline loops: CDR1 MDHEN, CDR2 SYDVKM. The V gene lost 8 bases and the J gene lost 1 base, with 21 bases spanning the gap. CDR3 length: 17 amino acids. The CDR3 here is CASQRTAVRRSNQPQHF. CDR3 nucleotides: TGTGCCAGCCAGCGCACGGCAGTCAGACGAAGCAATCAGCCCCAGCATTTT.

This rearrangement joins TRBV2 to TRBJ2-7, with D perhaps TRBD1 (6 bases). The germline gives CDR1 SNHLY, CDR2 FYNNEI. The CDR3 is made up of 12 amino acids. The V end was cut by 2 bases, the J end by 12 bases, with 14 bases between. CDR3 in amino acids: CASSESGHPTYF. For the CDR3, the DNA is TGTGCCAGCAGTGAATCGGGACATCCCACGTACTTC. Based on the CDR3 plus reference TRBV2 and TRBJ2-7, the full variable domain is EPEVTQTPSHQVTQMGQEVILRCVPISNHLYFYWYRQILGQKVEFLVSFYNNEISEKSEIFDDQFSVERPDGSNFTLKIRSTKLEDSAMYFCASSESGHPTYFGPGTRLTVT.